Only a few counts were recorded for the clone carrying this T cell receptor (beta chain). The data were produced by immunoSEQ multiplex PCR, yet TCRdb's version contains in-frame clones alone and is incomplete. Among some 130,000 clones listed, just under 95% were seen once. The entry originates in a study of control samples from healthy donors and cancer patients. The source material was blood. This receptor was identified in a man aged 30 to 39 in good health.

Here the CDR3 reads CASSARASLNQPQHF. CDR3 sequence (DNA): TGCGCCAGCAGCGCCAGGGCCTCCCTCAATCAGCCCCAGCATTTT. V gene TRBV23-1 combines with J gene TRBJ1-5, with D perhaps matching TRBD1 (5 bases). TRBV23-1 is an ORF, and what it does is uncertain. This CDR3 contains 15 residues. Between the trimmed V and J ends, which lost 6 bases and 3 bases, there was a span of 15 bases.